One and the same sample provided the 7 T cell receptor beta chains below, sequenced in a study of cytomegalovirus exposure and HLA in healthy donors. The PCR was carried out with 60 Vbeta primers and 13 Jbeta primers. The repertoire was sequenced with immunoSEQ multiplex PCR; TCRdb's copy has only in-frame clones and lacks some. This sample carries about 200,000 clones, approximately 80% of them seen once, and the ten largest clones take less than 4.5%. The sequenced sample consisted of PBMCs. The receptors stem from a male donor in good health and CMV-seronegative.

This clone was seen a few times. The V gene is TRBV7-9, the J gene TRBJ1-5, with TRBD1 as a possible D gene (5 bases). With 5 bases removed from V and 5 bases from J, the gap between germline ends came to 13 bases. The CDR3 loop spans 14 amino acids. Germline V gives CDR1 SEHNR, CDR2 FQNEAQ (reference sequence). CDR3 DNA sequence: TGTGCCAGCAGCCGTGCAGGGTCACATCAGCCCCAGCATTTT. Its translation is CASSRAGSHQPQHF.

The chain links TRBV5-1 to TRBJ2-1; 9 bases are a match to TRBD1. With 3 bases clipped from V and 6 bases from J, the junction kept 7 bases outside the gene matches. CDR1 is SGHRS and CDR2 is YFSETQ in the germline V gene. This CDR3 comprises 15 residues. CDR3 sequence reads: CASSWGQGGGNEQFF. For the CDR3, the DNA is TGCGCCAGCAGCTGGGGACAGGGAGGGGGCAATGAGCAGTTCTTC.

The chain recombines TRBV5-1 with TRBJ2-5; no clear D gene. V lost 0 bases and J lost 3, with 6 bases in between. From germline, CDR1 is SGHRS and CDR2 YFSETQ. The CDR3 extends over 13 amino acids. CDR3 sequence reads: CASSLVVKETQYF. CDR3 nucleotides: TGCGCCAGCAGCTTGGTTGTCAAAGAGACCCAGTACTTC.

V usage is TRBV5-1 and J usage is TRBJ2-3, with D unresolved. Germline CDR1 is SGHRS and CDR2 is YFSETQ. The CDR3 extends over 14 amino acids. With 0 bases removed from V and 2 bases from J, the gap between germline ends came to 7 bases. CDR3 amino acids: CASSLGGYTDTQYF. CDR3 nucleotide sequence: TGCGCCAGCAGCTTGGGCGGATACACAGATACGCAGTATTTT.

The CDR3 protein is CASSPGQAVNQPQHF. CDR3 in DNA: TGTGCCAGTAGTCCGGGACAGGCCGTTAATCAGCCCCAGCATTTT. This sequence joins TRBV19 and TRBJ1-5, with 8 bases aligning to TRBD1. This CDR3 has 15 residues. The junction had 7 bases not matched to a gene; V was cut back by 5 bases and J by 4 bases. Germline V gene lookup returns CDR1 LNHDA and CDR2 SQIVND (reference sequence).

CDR3 bases: TGTGCCAGCAGTACTCCGACTAGCGGCTCCTACAATGAGCAGTTCTTC. Protein: CASSTPTSGSYNEQFF. The chain joins TRBV28 to TRBJ2-1; 9 bases map to TRBD2. Germline CDR1 reads MDHEN; CDR2 reads SYDVKM. V trimming: 5 bases; J trimming: 0 bases; junction bases outside the gene matches: 5. The CDR3 length is 16 residues.

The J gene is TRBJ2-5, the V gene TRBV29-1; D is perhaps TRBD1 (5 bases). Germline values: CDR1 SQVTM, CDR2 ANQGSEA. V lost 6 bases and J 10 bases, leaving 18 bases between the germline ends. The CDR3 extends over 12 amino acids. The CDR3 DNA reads TGCAGCGTCGCCATGCAAGATCAGGGCCAGTACTTC. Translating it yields CSVAMQDQGQYF.